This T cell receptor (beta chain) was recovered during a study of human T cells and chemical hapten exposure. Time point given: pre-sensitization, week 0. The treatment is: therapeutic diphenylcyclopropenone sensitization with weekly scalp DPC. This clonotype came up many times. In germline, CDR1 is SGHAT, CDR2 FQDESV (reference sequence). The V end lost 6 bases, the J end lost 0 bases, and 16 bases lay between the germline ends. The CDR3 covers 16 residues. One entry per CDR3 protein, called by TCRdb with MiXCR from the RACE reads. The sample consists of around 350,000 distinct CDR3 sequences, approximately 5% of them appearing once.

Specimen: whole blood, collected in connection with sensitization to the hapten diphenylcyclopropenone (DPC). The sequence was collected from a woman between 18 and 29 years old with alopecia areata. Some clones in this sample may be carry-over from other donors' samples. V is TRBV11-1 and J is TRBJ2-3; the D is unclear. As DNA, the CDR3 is TGTGCCAGCAGGAGGCAAGTAACAACTAGCACAGATACGCAGTATTTT. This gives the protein CASRRQVTTSTDTQYF.